This T cell receptor beta chain stems from a study of cytomegalovirus exposure and HLA in healthy donors. The PCR employed 60 Vbeta primers together with 13 Jbeta primers. TCRdb's table, derived via immunoSEQ multiplex PCR, lists solely in-frame clones and lacks some. The top ten hold around 4.3% of the sample, which has under 200,000 clones, approximately 67% seen once. The sequenced material came from PBMCs. The origin of this receptor is a woman younger than 35 in good health and CMV-seropositive.

CDR3 loop: CASSFTAYNEQFF. In DNA form, the CDR3 reads TGTGCCAGCAGTTTCACTGCCTACAATGAGCAGTTCTTC. The chain recombines TRBV27 with TRBJ2-1; D gene uncertain. CDR3 length: 13 amino acids. Germline CDR1 is MNHEY and CDR2 is SMNVEV (reference sequence). V lost 3 bases, J lost 2 bases, and 5 bases lay in between.